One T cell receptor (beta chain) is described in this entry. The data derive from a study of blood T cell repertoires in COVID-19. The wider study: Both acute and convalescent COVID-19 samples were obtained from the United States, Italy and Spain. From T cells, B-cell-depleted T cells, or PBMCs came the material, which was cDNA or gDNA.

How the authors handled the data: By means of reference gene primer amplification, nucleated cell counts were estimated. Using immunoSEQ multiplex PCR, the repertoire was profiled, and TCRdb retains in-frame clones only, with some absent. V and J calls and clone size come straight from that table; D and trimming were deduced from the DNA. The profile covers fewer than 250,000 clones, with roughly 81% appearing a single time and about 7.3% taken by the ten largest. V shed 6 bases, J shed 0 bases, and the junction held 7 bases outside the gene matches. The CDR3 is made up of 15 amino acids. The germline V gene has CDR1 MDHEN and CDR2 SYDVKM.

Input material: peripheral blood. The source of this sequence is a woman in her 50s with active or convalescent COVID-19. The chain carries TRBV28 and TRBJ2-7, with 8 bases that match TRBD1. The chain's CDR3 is CASRSRDRSSYEQYF. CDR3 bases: TGTGCCAGCAGGTCGAGGGACAGGAGCTCCTACGAGCAGTACTTC. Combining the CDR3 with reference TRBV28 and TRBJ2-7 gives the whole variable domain DVKVTQSSRYLVKRTGEKVFLECVQDMDHENMFWYRQDPGLGLRLIYFSYDVKMKEKGDIPEGYSVSREKKERFSLILESASTNQTSMYLCASRSRDRSSYEQYFGPGTRLTVT.